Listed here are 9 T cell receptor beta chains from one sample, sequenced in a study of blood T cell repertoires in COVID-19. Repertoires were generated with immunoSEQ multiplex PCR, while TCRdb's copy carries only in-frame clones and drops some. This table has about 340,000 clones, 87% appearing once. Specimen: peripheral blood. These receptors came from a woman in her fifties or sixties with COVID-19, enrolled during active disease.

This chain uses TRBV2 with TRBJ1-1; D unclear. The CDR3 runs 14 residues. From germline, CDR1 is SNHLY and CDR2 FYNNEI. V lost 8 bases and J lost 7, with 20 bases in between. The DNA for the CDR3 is TGTGCCAGCCATAGAAGAGGGCTTTCTGGTGAAGCTTTCTTT. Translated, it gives CASHRRGLSGEAFF.

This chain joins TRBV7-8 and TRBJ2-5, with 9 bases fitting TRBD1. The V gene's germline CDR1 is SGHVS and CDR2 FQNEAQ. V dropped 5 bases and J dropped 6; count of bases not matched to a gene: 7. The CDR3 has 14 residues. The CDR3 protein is CASSGDGQGKTQYF. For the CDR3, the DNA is TGTGCCAGCAGCGGGGACGGACAGGGGAAGACCCAGTACTTC.

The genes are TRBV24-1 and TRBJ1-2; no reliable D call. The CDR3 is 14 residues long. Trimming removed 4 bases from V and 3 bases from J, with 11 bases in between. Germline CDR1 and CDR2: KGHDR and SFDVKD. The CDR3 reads CATSDAGKYYGYTF. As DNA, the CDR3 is TGTGCCACCAGTGACGCCGGGAAGTACTATGGCTACACCTTC.

CDR3 sequence reads: CASSFRDQSYGYTF. The CDR3 region has the DNA TGTGCCAGTTCCTTCCGGGATCAGTCCTATGGCTACACCTTC. This chain links TRBV19 with TRBJ1-2; D ambiguous. V was cut by 8 bases and J by 4 bases, with 17 bases left in between. This CDR3 comprises 14 residues. In germline, CDR1 is LNHDA, CDR2 SQIVND (reference sequence).

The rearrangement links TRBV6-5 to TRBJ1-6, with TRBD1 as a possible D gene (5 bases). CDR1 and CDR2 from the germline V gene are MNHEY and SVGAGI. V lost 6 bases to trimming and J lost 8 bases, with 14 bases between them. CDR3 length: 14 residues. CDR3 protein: CASRSRQTYSPLHF. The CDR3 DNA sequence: TGTGCCAGCAGAAGTAGACAGACTTATTCACCCCTCCACTTT.

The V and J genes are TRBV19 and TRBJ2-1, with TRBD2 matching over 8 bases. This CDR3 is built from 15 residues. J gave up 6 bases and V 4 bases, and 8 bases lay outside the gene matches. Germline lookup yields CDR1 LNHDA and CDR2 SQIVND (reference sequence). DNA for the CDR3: TGTGCCAGTAGTACGGAGGGACTAGGACCCAATGAGCAGTTCTTC. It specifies CASSTEGLGPNEQFF.

The chain's CDR3 is CASSLIQGNGYTF. In DNA, the CDR3 is TGTGCCAGCAGTTTAATACAGGGTAATGGCTACACCTTC. V is TRBV27 and J is TRBJ1-2, with a weak D call TRBD1 (6 bases). The CDR3 is 13 residues long. V was pared by 2 bases and J by 6 bases, with 10 bases between. The germline V gene encodes CDR1 MNHEY and CDR2 SMNVEV (reference sequence).

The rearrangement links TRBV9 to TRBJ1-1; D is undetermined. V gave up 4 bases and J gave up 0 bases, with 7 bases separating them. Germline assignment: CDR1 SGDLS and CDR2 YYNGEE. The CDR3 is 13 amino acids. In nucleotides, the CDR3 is TGTGCCAGCAGCCGAGGAGTGAACACTGAAGCTTTCTTT. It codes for CASSRGVNTEAFF.

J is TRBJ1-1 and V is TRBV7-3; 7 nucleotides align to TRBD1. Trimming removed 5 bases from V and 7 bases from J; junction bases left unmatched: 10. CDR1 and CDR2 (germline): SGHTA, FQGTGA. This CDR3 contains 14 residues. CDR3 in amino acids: CASSATQGTFEAFF. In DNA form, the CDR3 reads TGTGCCAGCAGCGCCACACAGGGGACATTTGAAGCTTTCTTT.